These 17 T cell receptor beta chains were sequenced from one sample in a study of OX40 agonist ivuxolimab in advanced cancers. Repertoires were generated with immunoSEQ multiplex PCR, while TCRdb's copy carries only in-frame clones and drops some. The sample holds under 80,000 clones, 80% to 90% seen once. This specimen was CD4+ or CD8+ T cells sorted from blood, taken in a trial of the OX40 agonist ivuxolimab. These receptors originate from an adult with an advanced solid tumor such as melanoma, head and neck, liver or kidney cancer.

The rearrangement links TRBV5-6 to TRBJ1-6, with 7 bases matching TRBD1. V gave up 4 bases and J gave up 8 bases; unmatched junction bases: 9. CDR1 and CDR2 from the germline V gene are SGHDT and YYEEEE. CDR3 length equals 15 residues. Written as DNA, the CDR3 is TGTGCCAGCAGCCGGTCGGACAGGACTTATTCACCCCTCCACTTT. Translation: CASSRSDRTYSPLHF.

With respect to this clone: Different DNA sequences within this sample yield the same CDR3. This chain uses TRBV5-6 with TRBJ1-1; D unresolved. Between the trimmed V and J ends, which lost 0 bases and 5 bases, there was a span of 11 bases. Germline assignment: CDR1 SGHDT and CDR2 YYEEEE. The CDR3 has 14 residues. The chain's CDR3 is CASSLGPGGTEAFF. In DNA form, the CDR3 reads TGTGCCAGCAGCTTGGGGCCGGGTGGGACTGAAGCTTTCTTT. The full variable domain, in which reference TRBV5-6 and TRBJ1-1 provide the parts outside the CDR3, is DAGVTQSPTHLIKTRGQQVTLRCSPKSGHDTVSWYQQALGQGPQFIFQYYEEEERQRGNFPDRFSGHQFPNYSSELNVNALLLGDSALYLCASSLGPGGTEAFFGQGTRLTVV.

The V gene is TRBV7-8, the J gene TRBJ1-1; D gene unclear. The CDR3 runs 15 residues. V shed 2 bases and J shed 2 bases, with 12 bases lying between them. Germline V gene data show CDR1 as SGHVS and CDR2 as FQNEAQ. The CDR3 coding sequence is TGTGCCAGCAGCTTAACGTACAGCTCAAACACTGAAGCTTTCTTT. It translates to CASSLTYSSNTEAFF.

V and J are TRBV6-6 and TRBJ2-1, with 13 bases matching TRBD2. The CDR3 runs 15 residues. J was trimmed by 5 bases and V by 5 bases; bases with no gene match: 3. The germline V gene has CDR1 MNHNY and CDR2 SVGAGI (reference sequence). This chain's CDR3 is CASSRTSGSNNEQFF. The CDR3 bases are TGTGCCAGCAGTCGGACTAGCGGGAGCAACAATGAGCAGTTCTTC.

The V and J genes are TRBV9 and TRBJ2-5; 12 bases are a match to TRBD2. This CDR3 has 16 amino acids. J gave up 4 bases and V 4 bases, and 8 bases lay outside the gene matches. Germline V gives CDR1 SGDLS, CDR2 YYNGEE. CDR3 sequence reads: CASSPRTSGIIETQYF. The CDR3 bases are TGTGCCAGCAGCCCCAGGACTAGCGGGATTATAGAGACCCAGTACTTC. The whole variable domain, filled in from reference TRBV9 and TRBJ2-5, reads DSGVTQTPKHLITATGQRVTLRCSPRSGDLSVYWYQQSLDQGLQFLIQYYNGEERAKGNILERFSAQQFPDLHSELNLSSLELGDSALYFCASSPRTSGIIETQYFGPGTRLLVL.

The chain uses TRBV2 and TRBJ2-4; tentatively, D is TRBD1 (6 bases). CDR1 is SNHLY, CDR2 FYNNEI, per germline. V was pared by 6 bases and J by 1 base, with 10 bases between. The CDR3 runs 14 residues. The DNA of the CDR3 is TGTGCCAGCAGAGACGACAGGGCCAAAAACATTCAGTACTTC. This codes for CASRDDRAKNIQYF. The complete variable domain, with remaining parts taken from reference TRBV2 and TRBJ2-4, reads EPEVTQTPSHQVTQMGQEVILRCVPISNHLYFYWYRQILGQKVEFLVSFYNNEISEKSEIFDDQFSVERPDGSNFTLKIRSTKLEDSAMYFCASRDDRAKNIQYFGAGTRLSVL.

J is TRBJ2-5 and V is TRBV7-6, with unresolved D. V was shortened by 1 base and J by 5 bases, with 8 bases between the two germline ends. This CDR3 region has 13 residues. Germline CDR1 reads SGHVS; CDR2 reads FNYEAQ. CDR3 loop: CASSLGHSETQYF. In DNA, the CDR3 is TGTGCCAGCAGCTTAGGGCACAGCGAGACCCAGTACTTC.

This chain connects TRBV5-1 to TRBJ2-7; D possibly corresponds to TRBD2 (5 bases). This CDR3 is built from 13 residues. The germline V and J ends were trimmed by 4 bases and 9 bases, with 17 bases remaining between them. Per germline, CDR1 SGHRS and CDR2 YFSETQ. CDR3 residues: CASSPEDRRPQYF. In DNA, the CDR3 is TGCGCCAGCAGCCCGGAGGACCGCAGGCCGCAGTACTTC.

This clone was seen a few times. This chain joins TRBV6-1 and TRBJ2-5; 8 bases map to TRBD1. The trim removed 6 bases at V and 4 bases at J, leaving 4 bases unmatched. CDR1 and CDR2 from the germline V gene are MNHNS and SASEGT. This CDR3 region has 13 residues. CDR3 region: CASSGQGPETQYF. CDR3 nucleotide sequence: TGTGCCAGCAGCGGACAGGGTCCAGAGACCCAGTACTTC.

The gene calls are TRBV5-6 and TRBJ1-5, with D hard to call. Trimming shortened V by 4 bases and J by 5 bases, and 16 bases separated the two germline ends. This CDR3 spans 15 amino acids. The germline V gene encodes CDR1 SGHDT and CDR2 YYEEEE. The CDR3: CASSIVSRRDQPQHF. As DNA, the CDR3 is TGTGCCAGCAGCATCGTCTCTAGGCGGGATCAGCCCCAGCATTTT. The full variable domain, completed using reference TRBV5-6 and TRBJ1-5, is DAGVTQSPTHLIKTRGQQVTLRCSPKSGHDTVSWYQQALGQGPQFIFQYYEEEERQRGNFPDRFSGHQFPNYSSELNVNALLLGDSALYLCASSIVSRRDQPQHFGDGTRLSIL.

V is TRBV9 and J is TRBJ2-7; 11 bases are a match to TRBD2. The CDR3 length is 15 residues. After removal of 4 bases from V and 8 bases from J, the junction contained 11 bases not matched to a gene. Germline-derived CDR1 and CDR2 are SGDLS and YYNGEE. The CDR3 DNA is TGTGCCAGCAGCCCGAGCACTAGCGGGAGTATCAAGCAGTACTTC. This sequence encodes CASSPSTSGSIKQYF. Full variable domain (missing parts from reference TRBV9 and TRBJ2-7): DSGVTQTPKHLITATGQRVTLRCSPRSGDLSVYWYQQSLDQGLQFLIQYYNGEERAKGNILERFSAQQFPDLHSELNLSSLELGDSALYFCASSPSTSGSIKQYFGPGTRLTVT.

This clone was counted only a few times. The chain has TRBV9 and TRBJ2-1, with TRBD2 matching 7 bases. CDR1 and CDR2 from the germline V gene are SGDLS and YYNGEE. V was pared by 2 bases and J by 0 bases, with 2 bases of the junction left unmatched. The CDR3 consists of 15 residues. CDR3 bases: TGTGCCAGCAGCGTTGTAGCGGGCTCCTACAATGAGCAGTTCTTC. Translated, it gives CASSVVAGSYNEQFF.

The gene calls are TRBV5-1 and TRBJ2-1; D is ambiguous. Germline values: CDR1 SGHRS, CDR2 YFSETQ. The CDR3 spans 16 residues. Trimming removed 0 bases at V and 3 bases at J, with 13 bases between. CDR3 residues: CASSLASDTIYNEQFF. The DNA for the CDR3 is TGCGCCAGCAGCTTGGCAAGTGACACAATCTACAATGAGCAGTTCTTC.

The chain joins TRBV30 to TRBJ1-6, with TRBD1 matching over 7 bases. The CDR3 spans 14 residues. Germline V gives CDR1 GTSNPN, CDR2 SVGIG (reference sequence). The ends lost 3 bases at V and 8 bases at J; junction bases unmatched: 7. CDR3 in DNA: TGTGCCTGGAGGCCAGGGGGAAGTGATTCACCCCTCCACTTT. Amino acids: CAWRPGGSDSPLHF.

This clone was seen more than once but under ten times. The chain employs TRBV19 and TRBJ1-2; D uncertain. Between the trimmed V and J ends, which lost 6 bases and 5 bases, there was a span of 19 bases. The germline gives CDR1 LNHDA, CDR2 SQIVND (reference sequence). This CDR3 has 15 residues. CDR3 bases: TGTGCCAGTAGAGATATACGGGTGGAAAGGTATGGCTACACCTTC. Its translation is CASRDIRVERYGYTF.

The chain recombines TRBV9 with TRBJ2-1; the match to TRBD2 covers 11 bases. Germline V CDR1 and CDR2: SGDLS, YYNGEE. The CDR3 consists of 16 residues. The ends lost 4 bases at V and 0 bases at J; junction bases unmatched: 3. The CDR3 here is CASSKGLAASYNEQFF. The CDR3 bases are TGTGCCAGCAGCAAGGGACTAGCGGCCTCCTACAATGAGCAGTTCTTC.

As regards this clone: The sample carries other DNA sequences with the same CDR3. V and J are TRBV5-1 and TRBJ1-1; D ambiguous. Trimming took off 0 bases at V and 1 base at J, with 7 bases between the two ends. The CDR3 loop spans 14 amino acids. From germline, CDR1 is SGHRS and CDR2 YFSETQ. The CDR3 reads CASSLEGGNTEAFF. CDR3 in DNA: TGCGCCAGCAGCTTGGAGGGCGGGAACACTGAAGCTTTCTTT.